The present TCR beta chain was sequenced within a study of cytomegalovirus exposure and HLA in healthy donors. With 60 Vbeta and 13 Jbeta primers, the PCR was carried out. In the study's own analysis: Later, an analysis found approximately 80 million unique TCR beta chains, and roughly 10 million of these were shared. Clones were sequenced by immunoSEQ multiplex PCR, and TCRdb holds only the in-frame ones, with some missing. V and J calls plus clone size are reproduced from that table; the DNA served to infer D and trimming. The sample shows 150,000 to 250,000 clones, around 76% of them seen only once. The CDR3 covers 16 residues. V shed 4 bases, J shed 7 bases, and the junction held 10 bases outside the gene matches. Germline V lookup: CDR1 SQVTM, CDR2 ANQGSEA.

The sequence was collected from a young man in good health and CMV-seronegative. V and J are TRBV29-1 and TRBJ2-1; TRBD2 aligns across 13 bases. The material sequenced was PBMCs. The CDR3 nucleotides are TGCAGCGTTGGCAAACTAGCGGGAGGGCCGAAGAATGAGCAGTTCTTC. This sequence encodes CSVGKLAGGPKNEQFF.